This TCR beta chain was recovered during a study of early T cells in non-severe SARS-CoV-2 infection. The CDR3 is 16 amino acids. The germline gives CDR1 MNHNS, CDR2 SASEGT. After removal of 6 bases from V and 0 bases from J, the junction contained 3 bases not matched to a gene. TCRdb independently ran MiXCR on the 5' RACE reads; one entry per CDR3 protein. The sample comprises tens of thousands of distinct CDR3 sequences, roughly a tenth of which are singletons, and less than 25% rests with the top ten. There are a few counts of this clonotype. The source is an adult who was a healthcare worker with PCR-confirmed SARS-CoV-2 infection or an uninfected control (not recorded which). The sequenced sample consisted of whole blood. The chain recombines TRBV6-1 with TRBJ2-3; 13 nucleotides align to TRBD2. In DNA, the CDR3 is TGTGCCAGCAGCTGGACTAGCGGGGGTAGCACAGATACGCAGTATTTT. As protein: CASSWTSGGSTDTQYF.